This entry lists 2 T cell receptor beta chains sequenced from one sample in a study of blood T cell repertoires in COVID-19. TCRdb's copy holds only in-frame clones and misses some; the assay was immunoSEQ multiplex PCR. The sample yields hundreds of thousands of clones, approximately 83% seen once. Input material: peripheral blood. The receptors were gathered from an elderly man with acute or convalescent COVID-19.

The rearrangement uses TRBV30 and TRBJ1-2; the D is unclear. Trimming left V 6 bases short and J 7 bases short, with 21 bases between. Germline assignment: CDR1 GTSNPN and CDR2 SVGIG (reference sequence). The CDR3 is 14 residues long. CDR3 protein: CACPGVGASGGYTF. CDR3 nucleotides: TGTGCCTGTCCGGGAGTGGGAGCCTCGGGTGGCTACACCTTC. The variable domain in full, completed from reference TRBV30 and TRBJ1-2, reads SQTIHQWPATLVQPVGSPLSLECTVEGTSNPNLYWYRQAAGRGLQLLFYSVGIGQISSEVPQNLSASRPQDRQFILSSKKLLLSDSGFYLCACPGVGASGGYTFGSGTRLTVV.

V gene TRBV19 combines with J gene TRBJ1-5, with D unresolved. Germline V gives CDR1 LNHDA, CDR2 SQIVND (reference sequence). This CDR3 is built from 13 residues. Between the trimmed V and J ends, which lost 0 bases and 7 bases, there was a span of 7 bases. The CDR3 spells CASSIDPVQPQHF. CDR3 in DNA: TGTGCCAGTAGTATAGATCCGGTGCAGCCCCAGCATTTT.